This T cell receptor (beta chain) is drawn from a study of cytomegalovirus exposure and HLA in healthy donors. Overall study findings and caveats: The availability of immune exposure information extended only to CMV serostatus. V- and J-gene trimming in TCR beta was tied to a missense DCLRE1C variant by an analysis performed later. Presence/absence results assume similar sequencing depth per donor, which may not hold.

Comment on this clone: Its target is not known.

Primers for the PCR totalled 60 Vbeta and 13 Jbeta. Sequencing was performed with immunoSEQ multiplex PCR; in TCRdb, only in-frame clones are kept and a portion is missing. The sample has around 100,000 clones; over 75% are singletons. Germline V gene lookup returns CDR1 SGHNT and CDR2 YENEEA. The CDR3 is made up of 18 amino acids. Deletions cut 4 bases from V and 4 bases from J, with 20 bases between. The chain uses TRBV11-3 and TRBJ2-6; D perhaps matches TRBD2 (6 bases). Sequencing used PBMCs. The receptor was derived from a woman aged 25 to 39 in good health and CMV-seropositive. The CDR3 nucleotides read TGTGCCAGCAGCTCCGGGGACTCCAGACTCTTGGGGGCCAACGTCCTGACTTTC. Protein: CASSSGDSRLLGANVLTF.